A single sample gave rise to the 15 T cell receptor beta chains below, sequenced in a study of CD8 T cells in Susac syndrome. Reverse transcription of 0.5 to 1 ug RNA was performed with random hexamers. TCRdb used MiXCR to reprocess the immunoSEQ multiplex PCR reads, holding one entry per CDR3 protein. This table has some 97,000 distinct CDR3 sequences, around 96% appearing once. Sequencing input: CD8+ T cells from PBMCs. Receptors were obtained from a human donor with Susac syndrome.

The CDR3 sequence: CASKGTGDTDTQYF. The CDR3 DNA reads as TGTGCCAGTAAGGGGACAGGGGACACAGATACGCAGTATTTT. J is TRBJ2-3 and V is TRBV19; the match to TRBD1 covers 10 bases. Unmatched junction bases numbered 3, after V lost 7 bases and J lost 2 bases. In germline, CDR1 is LNHDA, CDR2 SQIVND (reference sequence). The CDR3 sequence is 14 residues long.

This chain connects TRBV20-1 to TRBJ2-7; TRBD1 might be the D (5 bases). This CDR3 is built from 12 residues. Germline CDR1 and CDR2: DFQATT and SNEGSKA (reference sequence). The germline V and J ends were trimmed by 5 bases and 6 bases, with 14 bases remaining between them. CDR3 sequence (DNA): TGCAGTGCTCAGGGTAGCCAAGGCGAGCAGTACTTC. This sequence encodes CSAQGSQGEQYF.

This clonotype has just one count. This rearrangement joins TRBV9 to TRBJ1-1; possibly TRBD1 for D (5 bases). V gave up 2 bases and J gave up 4 bases, with 9 bases separating them. Germline V gene sequence: CDR1 SGDLS, CDR2 YYNGEE. CDR3 length equals 13 residues. The CDR3: CASSVAGSTEAFF. The DNA for the CDR3 is TGTGCCAGCAGCGTGGCAGGGTCCACTGAAGCTTTCTTT.

The chain recombines TRBV3-1 with TRBJ2-1, with D perhaps TRBD2 (6 bases). CDR3 size: 15 residues. With 4 bases removed from V and 3 bases from J, the gap between germline ends came to 13 bases. Germline V gene lookup returns CDR1 LGHDT and CDR2 YNNKEL (reference sequence). The chain's CDR3 is CASSLQYGGYNEQFF. CDR3 bases: TGTGCCAGCAGCCTCCAATACGGGGGCTACAATGAGCAGTTCTTC.

The rearrangement links TRBV24-1 to TRBJ2-1; TRBD2 might be the D (6 bases). Trimming cost V 12 bases and J 5 bases, with 16 bases left between them. Germline CDR1 reads KGHDR; CDR2 reads SFDVKD. The CDR3 is 13 amino acids. The CDR3 loop is CAPEVAGHNEQFF. CDR3 DNA: TGTGCCCCTGAGGTGGCGGGACACAATGAGCAGTTCTTC.

The rearrangement uses TRBV4-2 and TRBJ1-1; D uncertain. This CDR3 contains 14 residues. The ends were cut back, 4 bases at V and 1 base at J, with 10 bases in the middle. The germline V gene has CDR1 LGHNA and CDR2 YNFKEQ. The CDR3 is CASSPGISNTEAFF. The DNA of the CDR3 is TGTGCCAGCAGCCCGGGGATCTCGAACACTGAAGCTTTCTTT.

This chain links TRBV29-1 with TRBJ1-4; D remains unclear. The CDR3 covers 13 residues. Germline V gives CDR1 SQVTM, CDR2 ANQGSEA. V was pared by 4 bases and J by 0 bases, with 6 bases between. The CDR3 loop reads CSVVDTTNEKLFF. CDR3 nucleotide sequence: TGCAGCGTTGTTGACACAACTAATGAAAAACTGTTTTTT.

The chain combines TRBV3-1 with TRBJ1-5; 9 bases map to TRBD1. Germline V gene data show CDR1 as LGHDT and CDR2 as YNNKEL (reference sequence). This CDR3 has 18 residues. J gave up 5 bases and V 2 bases, and 13 bases lay outside the gene matches. In nucleotides, the CDR3 is TGTGCCAGCAGCCAAAGTCCAGCTGGGACAGGGAGCGATCAGCCCCAGCATTTT. Translated: CASSQSPAGTGSDQPQHF.

The chain is built from TRBV28 and TRBJ1-5; TRBD1 matches 7 bases. Germline loops: CDR1 MDHEN, CDR2 SYDVKM. CDR3 length: 16 amino acids. Trimming removed 5 bases from V and 2 bases from J; junction bases left unmatched: 9. The CDR3 here is CASSSPGQWGNQPQHF. CDR3 bases: TGTGCCAGCAGTAGCCCGGGACAGTGGGGCAATCAGCCCCAGCATTTT.

This chain joins TRBV25-1 and TRBJ1-1, with 9 bases that match TRBD1. After removal of 4 bases from V and 3 bases from J, the junction contained 9 bases not matched to a gene. This CDR3 region has 16 residues. Germline CDR1 and CDR2: MGHDK and SYGVNS. The CDR3 protein is CASSVETGGADTEAFF. CDR3 coding DNA: TGTGCCAGCAGTGTGGAGACAGGGGGGGCTGACACTGAAGCTTTCTTT.

V usage is TRBV4-1 and J usage is TRBJ2-2; 7 positions agree with TRBD1. Per the germline V gene, CDR1 is MGHRA and CDR2 is YSYEKL. After removal of 3 bases from V and 2 bases from J, the junction contained 6 bases not matched to a gene. The CDR3 length is 16 residues. The CDR3 sequence is CASSHRDSFNTGELFF. The CDR3 bases are TGCGCCAGCAGCCACCGGGACAGCTTTAACACCGGGGAGCTGTTTTTT.

The chain links TRBV29-1 to TRBJ1-2; D call uncertain. The CDR3 consists of 14 residues. The V gene's germline CDR1 is SQVTM and CDR2 ANQGSEA. Trimming pared 0 bases from V and 4 bases from J, leaving 12 bases between. CDR3 residues: CSVEDLSNLYGYTF. The DNA of the CDR3 is TGCAGCGTTGAAGATCTAAGCAATCTCTATGGCTACACCTTC.

The chain has TRBV9 and TRBJ1-1; D perhaps matches TRBD1 (5 bases). This CDR3 region has 16 residues. CDR1 is SGDLS and CDR2 is YYNGEE in the germline V gene. V was trimmed by 4 bases and J by 1 base, leaving 17 bases between them. CDR3: CASSKRIGAENTEAFF. The CDR3 nucleotides read TGTGCCAGCAGCAAGAGGATCGGGGCCGAGAACACTGAAGCTTTCTTT.

The chain employs TRBV9 and TRBJ1-2; TRBD1 matches 7 bases. V shed 4 bases and J 2 bases; nucleotides not matched to a gene: 5. The CDR3 covers 14 residues. Looked up from germline, CDR1 is SGDLS and CDR2 is YYNGEE. The CDR3 nucleotides are TGTGCCAGCAGCCTGGGACAGATCAACTATGGCTACACCTTC. Translation: CASSLGQINYGYTF.

This rearrangement joins TRBV12-3 or TRBV12-4 to TRBJ2-7; D possibly matches TRBD1 or TRBD2 (5 bases each). V lost 4 bases and J 2 bases, leaving 21 bases between the germline ends. The CDR3 consists of 17 residues. As DNA, the CDR3 is TGTGCCAGCAGTTCTCACCGCCTCGGGACGCAGGCCTACGAGCAGTACTTC. Encoded protein: CASSSHRLGTQAYEQYF.